The source of this T cell receptor beta chain is a study of blood T cell repertoires in COVID-19. On the study more broadly: Researchers got acute and convalescent COVID-19 samples from the United States, Italy and Spain.

Under the authors' procedure: Amplifying reference gene primers gave estimates of nucleated cell counts. Assay used: immunoSEQ multiplex PCR; TCRdb lists only in-frame clones, some missing. That table furnishes V, J and clone size, whereas the DNA furnished D and trimming. The sample consists of approximately 110,000 clones, about 93% of them appearing once. CDR3 size: 15 residues. V lost 0 bases to trimming and J lost 3 bases; unmatched junction nucleotides: 3. Germline CDR1 is SGHRS and CDR2 is YFSETQ. A Seattle source enrolled patients during active infection and followed them longitudinally. The origin of this receptor is a man aged 45-65 years with COVID-19, enrolled during active disease. Sequencing was done on a sample of peripheral blood. The chain links TRBV5-1 to TRBJ2-7; 10 bases match TRBD1. The CDR3 loop is CASSLGTGGLYEQYF. DNA for the CDR3: TGCGCCAGCAGCTTGGGGACAGGGGGTCTCTACGAGCAGTACTTC.